The 28 T cell receptor beta chains reported below all come from one sample, sequenced in a study of Ad26.COV2.S vaccination and SARS-CoV-2 variants. TCRdb keeps only in-frame clones here, not all; method: immunoSEQ multiplex PCR. The sample shows under 300,000 clones, around 85% of them seen only once. Described treatment: about 20 received Ad26.COV2.S at low or high dose, single or two shots; about 5 received placebo; per-sample allocation not given. Sampling occurred on day 63 after the first vaccine or placebo injection. Sequenced here: peripheral blood, sampled in a trial of Ad26.COV2.S vaccine versus placebo. These receptors were taken from a person between 18 and 59 years old who received the Ad26.COV2.S COVID-19 vaccine or a placebo.

The chain links TRBV5-5 to TRBJ1-5; the match to TRBD1 covers 9 bases. The V segment lost 4 bases and the J segment 6 bases; nucleotides outside the gene matches: 11. The CDR3 is 16 amino acids. CDR1 is SGHKS, CDR2 YYEKEE, per germline (reference sequence). CDR3 DNA sequence: TGTGCCAGCAGCATAATGGGACAGGGTAGGGGTCAGCCCCAGCATTTT. It yields the protein CASSIMGQGRGQPQHF.

The chain combines TRBV7-2 with TRBJ2-3; unclear D gene. CDR3 size: 15 residues. V was cut by 4 bases and J by 0 bases, with 11 bases left in between. Germline CDR1 and CDR2: SGHTA and FQGNSA. The CDR3 spells CASSYWRSSTDTQYF. CDR3 nucleotides: TGTGCCAGCAGCTATTGGCGGAGTAGCACAGATACGCAGTATTTT.

In regard to this clone: The same CDR3 can be traced to other DNA sequences in this sample. The V and J genes are TRBV18 and TRBJ2-3; no reliable D call. CDR1 is KGHSH, CDR2 LQKENI, per germline. Trimming removed 3 bases from V and 0 bases from J, with 4 bases in between. CDR3 size: 13 residues. The CDR3: CASSPPSTDTQYF. The DNA of the CDR3 is TGTGCCAGCTCACCCCCTAGCACAGATACGCAGTATTTT.

V gene TRBV24-1 combines with J gene TRBJ2-1, with 12 positions matching TRBD2. The length of the CDR3 is 16 residues. Germline-derived CDR1 and CDR2 are KGHDR and SFDVKD. Trimming removed 6 bases from V and 7 bases from J; junction bases left unmatched: 9. DNA of the CDR3: TGTGCCACCAGTACTAGCGGGAGGCCATCTTCAAATGAGCAGTTCTTC. Its protein product is CATSTSGRPSSNEQFF.

The chain links TRBV5-4 to TRBJ2-2, with 10 bases matching TRBD2. There are 17 residues in the CDR3. The germline V gene encodes CDR1 SGHNT and CDR2 YYREEE (reference sequence). Unmatched junction bases numbered 7, after V lost 4 bases and J lost 1 base. The CDR3 DNA sequence: TGTGCCAGCAGCCCCTCCCCTAGCGGGAGGAACACCGGGGAGCTGTTTTTT. This codes for CASSPSPSGRNTGELFF.

This sequence joins TRBV19 and TRBJ2-4, with D maybe TRBD2 (6 bases). The CDR3 length is 15 residues. Germline lookup yields CDR1 LNHDA and CDR2 SQIVND (reference sequence). Trimming removed 6 bases from V and 0 bases from J, with 12 bases in between. The CDR3 bases are TGTGCCAGTAGCTATGGAGGGCTAGCCAAAAACATTCAGTACTTC. Residues: CASSYGGLAKNIQYF.

This sequence joins TRBV3-1 (or the pseudogene TRBV3-2) and TRBJ1-5; D remains ambiguous. CDR3 length: 15 amino acids. The V end lost 0 bases, the J end lost 0 bases, and 6 bases lay between the germline ends. CDR1 is LGHDT, CDR2 YNNKEL, per germline (reference sequence). CDR3 in DNA: TGTGCCAGCAGCCAAGACAGTCTTAGCAATCAGCCCCAGCATTTT. This sequence encodes CASSQDSLSNQPQHF.

With respect to this clone: Relative to the germline gene, one junction end is altered; a read error may explain this. The chain has TRBV7-7 and TRBJ1-1; maybe TRBD1 (6 bases). Germline values: CDR1 SSHAT, CDR2 FNYEAQ (reference sequence). The CDR3 sequence is 15 residues long. DNA for the CDR3: TGTGCTAGCAGCTTTAGACGAGGGGGGGTGGTAGAGGCTTTCTTT. Protein product: CASSFRRGGVVEAFF.

The chain couples TRBV30 to TRBJ1-2; maybe TRBD1 (5 bases). Trimming took off 4 bases at V and 3 bases at J, with 15 bases between the two ends. Germline V gene lookup returns CDR1 GTSNPN and CDR2 SVGIG (reference sequence). The CDR3 loop spans 14 amino acids. CDR3 DNA sequence: TGTGCCTGGAAAGCGGGGGAAGGGGACTATGGCTACACCTTC. As protein: CAWKAGEGDYGYTF.

This clone occurred a few times. The chain carries TRBV7-9 and TRBJ2-5; 8 bases are shared with TRBD1. The V and J ends lost 5 bases and 2 bases, in that order; junction bases with no gene match: 7. The germline V gene has CDR1 SEHNR and CDR2 FQNEAQ (reference sequence). The CDR3 spans 15 residues. The CDR3 DNA reads TGTGCCAGCAGCCTCGCAGGGGGCAGGCAAGAGACCCAGTACTTC. Protein sequence: CASSLAGGRQETQYF.

This sequence joins TRBV4-1 and TRBJ1-2; D is ambiguous. Germline lookup yields CDR1 MGHRA and CDR2 YSYEKL. Trimming left V 0 bases short and J 0 bases short, with 14 bases between. The CDR3 consists of 17 residues. CDR3 coding DNA: TGCGCCAGCAGCCAAGAATTCGCAGGCGCAGCTAACTATGGCTACACCTTC. It encodes CASSQEFAGAANYGYTF.

The chain employs TRBV4-3 and TRBJ1-5, with D unresolved. The CDR3 has 14 residues. Germline CDR1 is LGHNA and CDR2 is YSLEER. V lost 1 base to trimming and J lost 2 bases, with 6 bases between them. The CDR3 here is CASSQAWGNQPQHF. Written as DNA, the CDR3 is TGCGCCAGCAGCCAAGCGTGGGGCAATCAGCCCCAGCATTTT.

This chain links TRBV4-2 with TRBJ1-5; D uncertain. The CDR3 covers 15 residues. V lost 0 bases and J lost 0, with 6 bases in between. Germline V gene sequence: CDR1 LGHNA, CDR2 YNFKEQ. CDR3 DNA sequence: TGTGCCAGCAGCCAAGAGACGGGTAGCAATCAGCCCCAGCATTTT. Residues: CASSQETGSNQPQHF.

The chain recombines TRBV19 with TRBJ1-1, with D possibly being TRBD1 (5 bases). The CDR3 covers 15 residues. CDR1 and CDR2 from the germline V gene are LNHDA and SQIVND (reference sequence). Between the trimmed V and J ends, which lost 4 bases and 5 bases, there was a span of 17 bases. The CDR3 DNA sequence: TGTGCCAGTAGTAACCCGACAGTGAGGTTTACTGAAGCTTTCTTT. Protein: CASSNPTVRFTEAFF.

The J gene is TRBJ2-3, the V gene TRBV11-1; D remains unclear. The V end was cut by 2 bases, the J end by 4 bases, with 16 bases between. The CDR3 extends over 16 amino acids. The V gene's germline CDR1 is SGHAT and CDR2 FQDESV (reference sequence). The CDR3 protein is CASSLFVARAADTQYF. In DNA form, the CDR3 reads TGTGCCAGCAGCTTATTTGTCGCTAGGGCCGCAGATACGCAGTATTTT.

The genes are TRBV19 and TRBJ1-1, with D possibly TRBD1 on 6 matching bases. Germline V gene data show CDR1 as LNHDA and CDR2 as SQIVND (reference sequence). V lost 9 bases, J lost 1 base, and 12 bases lay in between. The CDR3 totals 13 residues. CDR3 sequence: CASRGHRNTEAFF. The CDR3 DNA sequence: TGTGCCAGCCGGGGACACCGGAACACTGAAGCTTTCTTT. Using reference TRBV19 and TRBJ1-1 for the parts outside the CDR3, the full variable domain is DGGITQSPKYLFRKEGQNVTLSCEQNLNHDAMYWYRQDPGQGLRLIYYSQIVNDFQKGDIAEGYSVSREKKESFPLTVTSAQKNPTAFYLCASRGHRNTEAFFGQGTRLTVV.

The chain uses TRBV13 and TRBJ2-1; 16 bases map to TRBD2. The length of the CDR3 is 18 residues. V gave up 4 bases and J gave up 2 bases; unmatched junction bases: 5. Germline CDR1 reads PRHDT; CDR2 reads FYEKMQ (reference sequence). The CDR3 DNA is TGTGCCAGCAGCTGCTATGGGACTAGCGGGAGGGCCTACAATGAGCAGTTCTTC. Encoded protein: CASSCYGTSGRAYNEQFF.

The chain links TRBV9 to TRBJ2-2; 9 positions match TRBD2. Germline values: CDR1 SGDLS, CDR2 YYNGEE. The CDR3 has 15 residues. V lost 1 base, J lost 6 bases, and 4 bases stayed unmatched. This CDR3 is CASSVPSGASGELFF. The CDR3 DNA follows: TGTGCCAGCAGCGTACCTAGCGGGGCGTCCGGGGAGCTGTTTTTT.

The chain couples TRBV2 to TRBJ2-4, with 7 bases aligning to TRBD1. V was pared by 4 bases and J by 2 bases, with 5 bases of the junction left unmatched. CDR1 and CDR2 from the germline V gene are SNHLY and FYNNEI. The CDR3 is 15 amino acids. The CDR3 loop is CASSVGRGTKNIQYF. The CDR3 nucleotides are TGTGCCAGCAGTGTGGGCAGGGGGACCAAAAACATTCAGTACTTC.

Only one count was recorded for this clone. The chain employs TRBV12-2 and TRBJ1-4. TRBV12-2 is an annotated pseudogene. CDR3 length equals 16 residues. The CDR3 nucleotides read TGTGCAAGTCGCTTAGCACGGATTGCAACTAATGAAAAACTGTTTTTT. This sequence encodes CASRLARIATNEKLFF.

The chain uses TRBV7-2 and TRBJ2-1; 13 bases map to TRBD2. J gave up 4 bases and V 2 bases, and 2 bases lay outside the gene matches. Per the germline V gene, CDR1 is SGHTA and CDR2 is FQGNSA. The CDR3 covers 16 residues. The DNA of the CDR3 is TGTGCCAGCAGCTTAATGACTAGCGGGGGGTACAATGAGCAGTTCTTC. Translation gives CASSLMTSGGYNEQFF. Combining the CDR3 with reference TRBV7-2 and TRBJ2-1 gives the whole variable domain GAGVSQSPSNKVTEKGKDVELRCDPISGHTALYWYRQSLGQGLEFLIYFQGNSAPDKSGLPSDRFSAERTGGSVSTLTIQRTQQEDSAVYLCASSLMTSGGYNEQFFGPGTRLTVL.

This chain uses TRBV3-1 (or the pseudogene TRBV3-2) with TRBJ1-1; D perhaps matches TRBD1 (5 bases). The CDR3 is 15 residues long. CDR1 is LGHDT, CDR2 YNNKEL, per germline (reference sequence). V lost 0 bases, J lost 5 bases, and 13 bases lay in between. The CDR3 protein is CASSQESGRTTEAFF. CDR3 in DNA: TGTGCCAGCAGCCAAGAGTCGGGTAGGACAACTGAAGCTTTCTTT.

The chain couples TRBV4-3 to TRBJ1-2; D call uncertain. The germline gives CDR1 LGHNA, CDR2 YSLEER. This CDR3 region has 14 residues. Trimming cost V 0 bases and J 8 bases, with 13 bases left between them. The CDR3 region is CASSQDRSRRGYTF. CDR3 nucleotide sequence: TGCGCCAGCAGCCAAGATCGGTCCAGGCGGGGCTACACCTTC.

This chain links TRBV18 with TRBJ1-6; no clear D gene. Germline assignment: CDR1 KGHSH and CDR2 LQKENI. This CDR3 has 14 amino acids. V was pared by 3 bases and J by 5 bases, with 8 bases between. The CDR3 DNA reads as TGTGCCAGCTCACCTTCGGCGGATAATTCACCCCTCCACTTT. It codes for CASSPSADNSPLHF. The entire variable domain, with the rest obtained from reference TRBV18 and TRBJ1-6, is as follows: NAGVMQNPRHLVRRRGQEARLRCSPMKGHSHVYWYRQLPEEGLKFMVYLQKENIIDESGMPKERFSAEFPKEGPSILRIQQVVRGDSAAYFCASSPSADNSPLHFGNGTRLTVT.

V is TRBV7-2 and J is TRBJ2-3; a possible D gene is TRBD2 (6 bases). The CDR3 is 16 amino acids. Trimming took 4 bases from V and 6 from J, leaving 20 bases between them. CDR1 SGHTA and CDR2 FQGNSA come from the germline V gene. CDR3 nucleotides: TGTGCCAGCAGCTCTCACCGGGACGGGGGTTCGGATACGCAGTATTTT. Its translation: CASSSHRDGGSDTQYF.

The J gene is TRBJ2-4, the V gene TRBV15, with 8 bases lining up with TRBD2. The ends lost 7 bases at V and 4 bases at J; junction bases unmatched: 15. Germline CDR1 is LNHNV and CDR2 is YYDKDF (reference sequence). CDR3 length: 17 residues. Here the CDR3 reads CATNTGGPRTGKNIQYF. Here the CDR3 DNA reads TGTGCCACCAACACGGGGGGGCCGCGAACCGGTAAAAACATTCAGTACTTC.

This chain connects TRBV25-1 to TRBJ1-5; a possible D gene is TRBD1 (6 bases). Germline assignment: CDR1 MGHDK and CDR2 SYGVNS. This CDR3 region has 14 residues. Trimming stripped 7 bases from V and 7 bases from J, with 17 bases between. CDR3 DNA: TGTGCCAGCAAGCCGCAGGGGCGGGGGCAGCCCCAGCATTTT. Its translation is CASKPQGRGQPQHF.

V is TRBV5-1 and J is TRBJ2-5; D is perhaps TRBD1 or TRBD2 (5 bases each). This CDR3 contains 14 residues. Germline V gene data show CDR1 as SGHRS and CDR2 as YFSETQ. V gave up 5 bases and J gave up 4 bases, with 15 bases separating them. CDR3 sequence: CASRPGTRTETQYF. The CDR3 DNA reads as TGCGCCAGCAGACCCGGGACCAGAACAGAGACCCAGTACTTC.